The 28 T cell receptor beta chains below were found in one sample sequenced in a study of blood T cell repertoires in COVID-19. Sequenced by immunoSEQ multiplex PCR; TCRdb stores in-frame clones only, minus some. The repertoire consists of under 350,000 clones, with 85% to 90% occurring once and the leading ten covering about 4.6%. The sequencing sample was made of peripheral blood. The receptors originated from a man aged 40-49 years with acute or convalescent COVID-19.

The V and J genes are TRBV4-1 and TRBJ1-2; TRBD1 matches at 8 bases. V was clipped by 4 bases and J by 7 bases; unmatched bases: 14. Germline CDR1 is MGHRA and CDR2 is YSYEKL. The CDR3 runs to 16 residues. CDR3 coding DNA: TGCGCCAGCAGCCTCCAAGCCCTGACAGGGGTTGGTGGCTACACCTTC. Amino acids: CASSLQALTGVGGYTF.

The chain has TRBV5-5 and TRBJ1-6; maybe TRBD1 (6 bases). Germline CDR1 and CDR2: SGHKS and YYEKEE (reference sequence). Between the trimmed V and J ends, which lost 3 bases and 10 bases, there was a span of 23 bases. The CDR3 spans 17 residues. The CDR3 region is CASSSPAGGQSTSPLHF. The CDR3, as DNA: TGTGCCAGCAGCTCGCCCGCCGGGGGGCAATCAACATCACCCCTCCACTTT.

This rearrangement joins TRBV19 to TRBJ2-7; a possible D gene is TRBD1 (6 bases). This CDR3 comprises 13 residues. Germline V CDR1 and CDR2: LNHDA, SQIVND (reference sequence). With 5 bases removed from V and 4 bases from J, the gap between germline ends came to 12 bases. The CDR3 loop is CASSQSTGYEQYF. DNA for the CDR3: TGTGCCAGTAGTCAGTCAACAGGGTACGAGCAGTACTTC. Complete variable domain (other parts from reference TRBV19 and TRBJ2-7): DGGITQSPKYLFRKEGQNVTLSCEQNLNHDAMYWYRQDPGQGLRLIYYSQIVNDFQKGDIAEGYSVSREKKESFPLTVTSAQKNPTAFYLCASSQSTGYEQYFGPGTRLTVT.

V is TRBV12-3 or TRBV12-4 and J is TRBJ1-1; no clear D. Trimming cost V 3 bases and J 5 bases, with 10 bases left between them. This CDR3 has 13 residues. The CDR3 nucleotides read TGTGCCAGCAGTTTCAACGGTGAAACTGAAGCTTTCTTT. This translates into CASSFNGETEAFF.

V gene TRBV4-1 combines with J gene TRBJ1-5, with D uncertain. The CDR3 spans 15 residues. V lost 1 base and J 4 bases, leaving 11 bases between the germline ends. Germline values: CDR1 MGHRA, CDR2 YSYEKL. The CDR3 DNA reads TGCGCCAGCAGCCAAGTATACGGGAGGAATCAGCCCCAGCATTTT. It specifies CASSQVYGRNQPQHF.

This chain uses TRBV19 with TRBJ1-1; 7 bases are shared with TRBD1. After removal of 5 bases from V and 0 bases from J, the junction contained 6 bases not matched to a gene. CDR1 and CDR2 from the germline V gene are LNHDA and SQIVND (reference sequence). CDR3 size: 15 residues. The DNA of the CDR3 is TGTGCCAGTAGTGGGCAGGGGGTGATGAACACTGAAGCTTTCTTT. This gives the protein CASSGQGVMNTEAFF.

The chain couples TRBV7-2 to TRBJ1-1; D is uncertain. The CDR3 covers 16 residues. Trimming shortened V by 3 bases and J by 3 bases, and 17 bases separated the two germline ends. The germline gives CDR1 SGHTA, CDR2 FQGNSA. CDR3 in DNA: TGTGCCAGCAGCTTTGGAGTGGCCCGGAGGGACACTGAAGCTTTCTTT. Translation gives CASSFGVARRDTEAFF.

J is TRBJ2-3 and V is TRBV18; the D is unclear. Trimming left V 6 bases short and J 2 bases short, with 6 bases between. The CDR3 runs 12 residues. Germline V gives CDR1 KGHSH, CDR2 LQKENI. CDR3 amino acids: CASSSLTDTQYF. The CDR3 coding sequence is TGTGCCAGCTCGTCCCTCACAGATACGCAGTATTTT.

This sequence joins TRBV6-5 and TRBJ2-7, with D possibly TRBD1 on 5 matching bases. The CDR3 has 14 amino acids. Germline-derived CDR1 and CDR2 are MNHEY and SVGAGI. Trimming took off 0 bases at V and 9 bases at J, with 15 bases between the two ends. The CDR3 sequence is CASSYSSGLGSQYF. CDR3 in DNA: TGTGCCAGCAGTTACTCGTCAGGGTTGGGGTCGCAGTACTTC.

In this sample, this clone turned up once. V gene TRBV5-1 combines with J gene TRBJ2-3, with 8 bases identical to TRBD2. The CDR3 is 15 residues long. Germline values: CDR1 SGHRS, CDR2 YFSETQ. The V and J ends lost 2 bases and 2 bases, in that order; junction bases with no gene match: 4. CDR3 bases: TGCGCCAGCAGCTTTGGAGCGGGGGCCACAGATACGCAGTATTTT. Translation gives CASSFGAGATDTQYF.

This chain connects TRBV15 to TRBJ1-1, with D perhaps TRBD1 (6 bases). The CDR3 contains 10 residues. Germline CDR1 is LNHNV and CDR2 is YYDKDF (reference sequence). Trimming left V 6 bases short and J 13 bases short, with 12 bases between. CDR3 amino acids: CATRGGTVFF. CDR3 DNA sequence: TGTGCCACCAGAGGGGGAACAGTTTTCTTT.

This sequence joins TRBV10-3 and TRBJ1-4; 7 bases map to TRBD1. The CDR3 runs to 12 residues. Germline V gives CDR1 ENHRY, CDR2 SYGVKD. The J segment lost 12 bases and the V segment lost 10 bases, leaving 11 bases of the junction unmatched. CDR3 loop: CATSRQGGELFF. The CDR3 DNA is TGTGCCACCTCCCGACAGGGTGGGGAACTGTTTTTT.

J is TRBJ1-2 and V is TRBV5-1; 8 bases agree with TRBD1. V dropped 4 bases and J dropped 4; count of bases not matched to a gene: 6. CDR1 is SGHRS, CDR2 YFSETQ, per germline. The CDR3 is 14 residues long. CDR3 nucleotide sequence: TGCGCCAGCAGCGGCCCAGGGGGCCGCTATGGCTACACCTTC. It specifies CASSGPGGRYGYTF.

V gene TRBV27 combines with J gene TRBJ1-2, with D hard to call. Per the germline V gene, CDR1 is MNHEY and CDR2 is SMNVEV (reference sequence). This CDR3 comprises 15 residues. Trimming cost V 2 bases and J 0 bases, with 10 bases left between them. The CDR3 loop reads CASSLGVGSNYGYTF. CDR3 DNA sequence: TGTGCCAGCAGTTTAGGAGTAGGTTCTAACTATGGCTACACCTTC.

The chain couples TRBV19 to TRBJ2-7; 9 bases are shared with TRBD2. CDR3 size: 16 residues. The trim removed 3 bases at V and 0 bases at J, leaving 6 bases unmatched. Germline CDR1 reads LNHDA; CDR2 reads SQIVND (reference sequence). CDR3 nucleotides: TGTGCCAGTAGTATGAGACTAGCGGTCAGCTCCTACGAGCAGTACTTC. Amino acids: CASSMRLAVSSYEQYF.

J is TRBJ2-2 and V is TRBV5-1; TRBD1 might be the D (6 bases). The CDR3 consists of 15 residues. Between the trimmed V and J ends, which lost 1 base and 6 bases, there was a span of 13 bases. Germline CDR1 SGHRS, CDR2 YFSETQ. The CDR3 reads CASSLTPGAPGELFF. CDR3 nucleotide sequence: TGCGCCAGCAGCTTGACGCCAGGGGCTCCCGGGGAGCTGTTTTTT.

This rearrangement joins TRBV11-1 to TRBJ1-2, with 8 bases that match TRBD1. CDR3 size: 16 residues. J gave up 7 bases and V 5 bases, and 15 bases lay outside the gene matches. The germline V gene encodes CDR1 SGHAT and CDR2 FQDESV (reference sequence). CDR3 bases: TGTGCCAGCAGCCGTATAGATGGACAGGGCGACGGTGGCTACACCTTC. As protein: CASSRIDGQGDGGYTF.

This clone appeared a single time. The CDR3 DNA reads TGTGCCAGCAGCTTAGACCGTGGCGGGAGTAGCACAGATACGCAGTATTTT. Its translation is CASSLDRGGSSTDTQYF. V is TRBV13 and J is TRBJ2-3; TRBD2 matches 7 bases. This CDR3 has 17 amino acids. In germline, CDR1 is PRHDT, CDR2 FYEKMQ (reference sequence). V dropped 1 base and J dropped 0; count of bases not matched to a gene: 7.

This clone is a singleton in its sample. This chain links TRBV6-5 with TRBJ1-2, with D hard to call. Germline V gene lookup returns CDR1 MNHEY and CDR2 SVGAGI. The CDR3 covers 12 residues. V was pared by 6 bases and J by 10 bases, with 15 bases between. For the CDR3, the DNA is TGTGCCAGCAGCCGCGGGTGGGGTCCCTACACCTTC. It is translated as CASSRGWGPYTF.

The genes are TRBV9 and TRBJ1-2, with TRBD1 as a possible D gene (6 bases). This CDR3 comprises 13 residues. Germline CDR1 is SGDLS and CDR2 is YYNGEE. V lost 2 bases and J 5 bases, leaving 10 bases between the germline ends. CDR3 nucleotide sequence: TGTGCCAGCAGCGTCTTGAGGGGGTATGGCTACACCTTC. This sequence encodes CASSVLRGYGYTF.

J is TRBJ1-2 and V is TRBV14; the match to TRBD1 covers 7 bases. CDR1 is SGHDN, CDR2 FVKESK, per germline. The V gene end was trimmed by 2 bases and the J gene end by 4 bases; junction bases not matched to a gene: 7. CDR3 length equals 15 residues. The CDR3 here is CASSQWTGGVYGYTF. CDR3 coding DNA: TGTGCCAGCAGCCAATGGACAGGAGGGGTCTATGGCTACACCTTC. Combining the CDR3 with reference TRBV14 and TRBJ1-2 gives the whole variable domain EAGVTQFPSHSVIEKGQTVTLRCDPISGHDNLYWYRRVMGKEIKFLLHFVKESKQDESGMPNNRFLAERTGGTYSTLKVQPAELEDSGVYFCASSQWTGGVYGYTFGSGTRLTVV.

V and J are TRBV2 and TRBJ2-2; D is unclear. The CDR3 extends over 14 amino acids. V was cut by 6 bases and J by 0 bases, with 8 bases left in between. The germline CDR1 and CDR2 sequences are SNHLY and FYNNEI. CDR3 region: CASRELANTGELFF. The CDR3 DNA reads TGTGCCAGCAGAGAGCTAGCGAACACCGGGGAGCTGTTTTTT.

The rearrangement links TRBV4-2 to TRBJ2-7; no firm D call. Germline lookup yields CDR1 LGHNA and CDR2 YNFKEQ. The CDR3 length is 15 residues. The ends were cut back, 3 bases at V and 0 bases at J, with 12 bases in the middle. CDR3 coding DNA: TGTGCCAGCAGCCACCGTGCGTCGAGCTCCTACGAGCAGTACTTC. Residues: CASSHRASSSYEQYF.

This chain connects TRBV5-6 to TRBJ2-7, with 9 nucleotides matching TRBD1. The length of the CDR3 is 18 residues. The ends lost 0 bases at V and 3 bases at J; junction bases unmatched: 13. CDR1 SGHDT and CDR2 YYEEEE come from the germline V gene. DNA of the CDR3: TGTGCCAGCAGCTTGGCGAGGGTACAGGGGGCCCCCTTCTACGAGCAGTACTTC. It codes for CASSLARVQGAPFYEQYF. Full variable domain (remainder filled in from reference TRBV5-6 and TRBJ2-7): DAGVTQSPTHLIKTRGQQVTLRCSPKSGHDTVSWYQQALGQGPQFIFQYYEEEERQRGNFPDRFSGHQFPNYSSELNVNALLLGDSALYLCASSLARVQGAPFYEQYFGPGTRLTVT.

The V call is TRBV5-1, the J call TRBJ2-3; D is possibly TRBD2 (5 bases). V was clipped by 8 bases and J by 4 bases, with 14 bases between them. The CDR3 covers 13 residues. CDR1 and CDR2 (germline): SGHRS, YFSETQ. The CDR3 DNA is TGCGCCAGTCAGAACGAGGGTGCAGATACGCAGTATTTT. Translating gives CASQNEGADTQYF.

The CDR3 nucleotides read TGTGCCAGCAGCGTGACAGCGACTAATGAAAAACTGTTTTTT. Amino acids: CASSVTATNEKLFF. The chain is built from TRBV25-1 and TRBJ1-4, with D perhaps matching TRBD1 (5 bases). Per the germline V gene, CDR1 is MGHDK and CDR2 is SYGVNS. The CDR3 has 14 residues. The V and J ends lost 6 bases and 2 bases respectively, with 10 bases between them.

DNA for the CDR3: TGTGCCAGCAGCCAAGAATTGGGCTTCGGCTACACCTTC. This encodes CASSQELGFGYTF. V usage is TRBV4-2 and J usage is TRBJ1-2; no reliable D call. Trimming took 0 bases from V and 8 from J, leaving 10 bases between them. Germline V gene data show CDR1 as LGHNA and CDR2 as YNFKEQ. The CDR3 has 13 amino acids.

The chain couples TRBV6-2 or TRBV6-3 to TRBJ2-1, with 9 bases lining up with TRBD2. V gave up 6 bases and J gave up 5 bases; unmatched junction bases: 14. The CDR3 runs to 17 residues. Germline V gene lookup returns CDR1 MNHEY and CDR2 SVGEGT. The CDR3 region has the DNA TGTGCCAGCAGCCCCCCAAGTTTGAAGCGGGGGGACAATGAGCAGTTCTTC. Residues: CASSPPSLKRGDNEQFF.